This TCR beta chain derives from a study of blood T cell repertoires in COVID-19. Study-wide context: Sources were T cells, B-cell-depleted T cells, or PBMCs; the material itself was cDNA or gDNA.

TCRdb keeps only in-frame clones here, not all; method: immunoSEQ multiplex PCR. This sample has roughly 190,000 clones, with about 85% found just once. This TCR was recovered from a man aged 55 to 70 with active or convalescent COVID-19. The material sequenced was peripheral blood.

The CDR3 coding sequence is TGTGCCAGCAGTGATATCACCAGTACAACTAATGAAAAACTGTTTTTT. Translation: CASSDITSTTNEKLFF. This chain connects TRBV25-1 to TRBJ1-4; D is undetermined. CDR1 and CDR2 from the germline V gene are MGHDK and SYGVNS. This CDR3 has 16 amino acids. V dropped 3 bases and J dropped 0 bases, with 11 bases sitting between them. The full variable domain, rest sourced from reference TRBV25-1 and TRBJ1-4, is EADIYQTPRYLVIGTGKKITLECSQTMGHDKMYWYQQDPGMELHLIHYSYGVNSTEKGDLSSESTVSRIRTEHFPLTLESARPSHTSQYLCASSDITSTTNEKLFFGSGTQLSVL.